This record covers a single T cell receptor (beta chain). Its antigen is still unknown. The record has no base qualities; no much larger clone is one base away. Library preparation used the immunoSEQ multiplex PCR assay. A mixture of 60 forward primers for TCR Vbeta segments and 13 reverse primers for TCR Jbeta segments was used in the multiplex PCR. The CDR3 region of rearranged TCR beta genes was amplified from genomic DNA by a multiplex PCR assay. On the Illumina HiSeq System, the amplified TCR beta libraries were sequenced as 87-base-pair reads. In the authors' own workflow: A later analysis tallied roughly 78 million unique TCR beta chains across the 600 to 700 repertoires, and around 9.9 million of those chains were shared by two or more donors. A nearest-neighbor algorithm error-corrected the raw reads and collapsed the reads into unique sequences, merging closely related sequences to remove PCR and sequencing errors. To assign V, D and J gene segments, CDR3 sequences were aligned to IMGT reference sequences. For a sequence to be retained, a match of at least six nucleotides to both a V gene segment and a J gene segment was required. A rearrangement counted as productive if the CDR3 had no stop codons and remained in frame with V and J, and every other rearrangement counted as non-productive. Following IMGT convention, CDR3 was defined as the stretch from the second conserved V-encoded cysteine to the conserved J-encoded phenylalanine. Sequences without an unambiguous match to a single V gene segment were excluded from the earlier analysis of about 640 of the donors. An earlier analysis of some 610 of the donors called V segments functional above 56.7% productive rearrangements and segregating when the between-donor standard deviation exceeded 5%. A statistical classification framework was developed to diagnose cytomegalovirus status using the catalog of TCR beta chain sequences. V and J gene assignment, in a later analysis, came from comparing TCR nucleotide sequences with IMGT/GENE-DB human TR gene sequences. In a later analysis, CDR3 sequences and most-parsimonious VDJ recombination scenarios were assigned using the TCRdist pipeline. In a later analysis, each TCR beta chain was defined by its CDR3 amino acid sequence together with its V-gene family, and reads without a unique V-gene family were excluded. A later analysis removed 600 or so highly shared, low-generation-probability nucleotide sequences to deal with suspected cross-contamination and a sequencing artifact. A later analysis calculated a clonal expansion index for each public chain from normalized within-repertoire ranks of inferred template counts. In a later analysis, generation probabilities were computed using a VDJ recombination model fitted to out-of-frame rearrangements, and the results were checked against IGoR. In a later analysis, TCR-TCR, TCR-HLA and TCR-CMV co-occurrence was scored with hypergeometric tests, and a repertoire-size bias correction was applied to TCR pairs. In a later analysis, false discovery rates were estimated by permuting HLA or CMV assignments 20 times. In a later analysis, co-occurring TCRs were grouped using DBSCAN, with TCRdist sequence similarity added in when clustering inside HLA-allele-positive subsets. Co-occurrence clustering excluded repertoires with fewer than 30,000 or more than 120,000 public chains, plus five with anomalous nucleotide sharing. TCRdb mirrors the immuneACCESS table, restricted to in-frame sequences. Some clones are absent from its copies; in checked studies, under half trace to an unresolved V gene, and the reason for the others is unknown. V and J calls and clone size are given by that table; D and trimming were obtained from the DNA. The table for this sample lists under 150,000 clones; roughly 83% of them were counted only once. Clones ranked in the top ten supply about 2% of the sample.

This entry is derived from a study of cytomegalovirus exposure and HLA in healthy donors (dated by TCRdb to 2016 to 2017). In the study overall: An earlier analysis of roughly 500 of the donors reported 276 Gb of sequence data and roughly 120 million unique TCR beta sequences obtained from roughly 170 million T cells. The number of typed donors differed by locus: about 620-630 for A, B, C, DRB1 and DQB1; some 500 for DQA1; 606 for DPA1; and some 470 for DPB1. The study combined high-throughput TCR immunosequencing, statistical association of individual TCRs with disease status, and machine learning to predict cytomegalovirus infection status. Of the roughly 400 genotyped donors, 65% to 90% fell in the genetic ancestry cluster associated with self-reported Caucasian donors. An early release that covered fewer than 800 HLA-typed donors contained approximately 300 gigabases of sequencing data and tens of millions of unique TCR sequences. Rather than using new phenotypic data, the later analysis identified candidate immune exposures from TCR beta sequences and from how often those sequences occurred across donors. Using immunosequencing, the study profiled T cell repertoires from around 680 subjects and related those repertoires to cytomegalovirus serostatus. A later analysis re-examined previously published TCR beta repertoires from 610 or so donors and added high-resolution HLA genotyping to investigate patterns of TCR occurrence. Across 398 genotyped donors of the cohort, an average of about 250,000 unique TCR beta nucleotide sequences per donor were sequenced, and approximately 17% of those sequences were non-productive. A separate validation cohort of over 95 different subjects was used in addition to the approximately 610-subject first cohort. Several DR-DQ haplotypes were treated as single units for association and clustering because of strong linkage in the cohort. All discovery cohort repertoires had been generated on a single sequencing platform. The study aimed to test whether signatures of past pathogen exposure could be identified by cataloging public T cell receptors. In a later genetic analysis, genome-wide SNP genotypes for about 65% of the roughly 670 donors were used, and that subset was treated as a discovery cohort. Alongside the repertoire data, information on donor age, sex, ethnicity and CMV serostatus was compiled. Class I and class II HLA loci were covered by the typing at four-digit resolution. An earlier analysis of approximately 640 of the donors applied high-throughput TCR beta sequencing to assess whether each TCR beta V gene segment acted as functional or pseudogenic. On the study overall, not on this receptor specifically: HLA typing was unavailable for some donors at each locus, so association tests used only the typed subset. In a later analysis, the rate of TCR association differed among HLA loci, with DRB1 alleles having the most associated TCRs and HLA-C alleles having the fewest. Linkage disequilibrium might explain the correlated functional status among segregating V segments, but an unknown experimental factor could not be excluded. In a later analysis, most CMV-associated TCR beta chains were found to appear HLA-restricted, with HLA associations seemingly driven largely by CMV exposure. At a false discovery rate of 0.05, a later analysis linked 16,951 TCR beta sequences to specific HLA alleles. The study gave a list of under 200 TCR beta chains associated with cytomegalovirus. Strong co-occurrence of HLA alleles, especially DR and DQ, made assigning TCR associations to individual alleles difficult. In a later analysis, HLA-associated TCR beta chains showed more clonal expansion and lower generation probabilities than non-associated chains that were equally common. An association between a missense DCLRE1C variant and V-gene and J-gene trimming of TCR beta chains was found in a later genetic analysis and replicated in an independent cohort. In this cohort, only TCR beta chains were sequenced, and detectable features were limited by the absence of alpha or paired-chain data. Most TCR sequences were observed very rarely across donors, whereas some public TCRs were present in many individuals. Immune exposure information for the cohort was limited to CMV serostatus. A further reported finding was that TCR beta sequences accurately predicted the HLA-A and HLA-B alleles for most subjects in the first cohort. The earlier analysis of a few hundred of the donors excluded roughly 16 rarely observed V segments, including chromosome 9 orphons, because counts were too low. A later genetic analysis reported fewer N-insertions in productive TCRs among donors in an Asian-associated ancestry cluster than the approximately 700-donor mean. The authors suggested that the approach could potentially be extended to other disease states and immunological phenotypes. In vitro tests confirmed that a few of the cytomegalovirus-associated TCR beta chains recognize cytomegalovirus antigens. In both the original and validation cohorts, the classifier was reported to diagnose cytomegalovirus status with high specificity and sensitivity. The sequencing pipeline was judged likely to have produced a cluster of highly shared sequence variants as a technical artifact. Some IMGT-functional V segments, including TRBV6-2 and TRBV6-3, could not be distinguished by the 87-base-pair reads and were therefore excluded. Roughly uniform sequencing depth across donors was assumed in presence/absence analyses, although this assumption may not hold. A later analysis reported that several top co-occurrence clusters appeared linked to parvovirus B19, influenza, CMV and Epstein-Barr virus. An earlier analysis of approximately 590 of the donors showed that most TCR beta V segments appeared in productive rearrangements either about 87% or about 30% of the time, which broadly matched IMGT annotations.

The germline V gene (reference sequence) gives CDR1 as LNHDA and CDR2 as SQIVND. V trim: 8 bases; J trim: 2 bases; unmatched bases: 10. The CDR3, cysteine through phenylalanine, is 15 amino acids long. The DNA shown is the 45-base CDR3, in frame from base 1. The cohort comprised under 700 healthy bone marrow donors. Cohort members were all nominally healthy when sampled, although unrecorded immune exposures were likely present. The donor tested CMV seronegative, placing the donor among the roughly 350 seronegative members of the cohort. Every donor gave a peripheral blood sample, and the peripheral blood mononuclear cells from that sample were used for TCR beta sequencing. Genomic DNA was extracted from the blood cell samples with the Qiagen DNeasy Blood Extraction Kit.

Material: PBMCs. The origin of this receptor is a young man in good health and CMV-seronegative. The V gene is TRBV19 and the J gene is TRBJ2-7, and TRBD1 aligns with 9 junction nucleotides. The DNA sequence reads TGTGCCAGTCGAGGACCGGGACAGGGTGCCTACGAGCAGTACTTC. It translates to CASRGPGQGAYEQYF. The CDR3 plus the reference TRBV19 and TRBJ2-7 genes for the other parts give the full variable domain: DGGITQSPKYLFRKEGQNVTLSCEQNLNHDAMYWYRQDPGQGLRLIYYSQIVNDFQKGDIAEGYSVSREKKESFPLTVTSAQKNPTAFYLCASRGPGQGAYEQYFGPGTRLTVT.